This T cell receptor (beta chain) was retrieved from a study of Tregs in tolerant kidney transplant recipients. Assay: immunoSEQ multiplex PCR; the TCRdb copy retains only in-frame clones and omits some. The sample includes more than 60,000 clones, 70% to 90% of them seen just once. This clone was seen a few times. CDR3 length equals 11 residues. V lost 10 bases, J lost 6 bases, and 9 bases lay in between. CDR1 ENHRY and CDR2 SYGVKD come from the germline V gene. The sample in question was Tregs from blood, obtained before the transplant. The chain carries TRBV10-3 and TRBJ2-2; D call uncertain. This clonotype originated in a human donor who received a combined kidney and bone marrow transplant. CDR3 sequence: CATRNAGELFF. In DNA form, the CDR3 reads TGTGCCACCCGCAACGCCGGGGAGCTGTTTTTT.